Below, one T cell receptor beta chain is given with its context. Its matching antigen is unknown. This sample was taken from a study of radiation and T cells in renal cell carcinoma. Regarding the study as a whole: Top tumor clonotypes rose in blood 2 weeks post-radiation, then contracted. Without pretreatment biopsies, baseline tumor clonotype presence was undetermined.

Described time point: blood 4 weeks post-SBRT, at nephrectomy. Specified treatment: 15 Gy SBRT to primary tumor, nephrectomy 4 weeks later. Radiation-treated patients gave blood at baseline, week 2 and week 4. The patient's renal cell carcinoma had clear cell pathology. The table came from immunoSEQ multiplex PCR; TCRdb's copy has only in-frame clones and leaves some out. The sample includes around 170,000 clones, about 87% of them seen just once. V lost 0 bases to trimming and J lost 3 bases, with 6 bases between them. Germline CDR1 and CDR2: MNHEY and SVGAGI. The CDR3 runs to 14 residues. The V and J genes are TRBV6-5 and TRBJ1-5; D uncertain. The TCR originated in a woman aged 45-59 years with renal cell carcinoma. Sequenced here: blood, sampled from a patient whose treatment included radiotherapy and nephrectomy. The CDR3 protein is CASSYSRANQPQHF. CDR3 coding DNA: TGTGCCAGCAGTTACTCGCGAGCCAATCAGCCCCAGCATTTT.